These T cell receptor beta chains were read from a single sample in a study of OX40 agonist ivuxolimab in advanced cancers. This table comes from immunoSEQ multiplex PCR, and its TCRdb copy is limited to in-frame clones, with some not included. The repertoire holds over 85,000 clones, with about 83% as singletons. The sample was CD4+ or CD8+ T cells sorted from blood, taken in a trial of the OX40 agonist ivuxolimab. The receptor set was obtained from an adult with an advanced solid tumor such as melanoma, head and neck, liver or kidney cancer. Each CDR3 is given with its conserved first and last residue. Rows may omit the clone size; those that give it use once, few, many or a size class.

V gene: TRBV7-2; clone size: .; CDR3 length: 15; CDR3 protein: CASSPVGGANKKLFF
V gene: TRBV5-1; clone size: .; CDR3 length: 21; CDR3 protein: CASSLISGALWGQGTTGELFF
V gene: TRBV9; clone size: .; CDR3 length: 15; CDR3 protein: CASSVDSWVNTEAFF
V gene: TRBV9; clone size: .; CDR3 length: 15; CDR3 protein: CASSGTGVGQETQYF
V gene: TRBV28; clone size: .; CDR3 length: 14; CDR3 protein: CASSLIQVDNEQFF
V gene: TRBV4-3; clone size: .; CDR3 length: 16; CDR3 protein: CASSQMLGGNNQPQHF
V gene: TRBV15; clone size: once; CDR3 length: 15; CDR3 protein: CATSRGHDPYNEQFF
V gene: TRBV11-2; clone size: .; CDR3 length: 13; CDR3 protein: CASSLSPGSPLHF
V gene: TRBV6-6; clone size: .; CDR3 length: 15; CDR3 protein: CASTPLQGGLQPQHF
V gene: TRBV6-1; clone size: .; CDR3 length: 15; CDR3 protein: CASSEFPVGNQPQHF
V gene: TRBV29-1; clone size: .; CDR3 length: 15; CDR3 protein: CSAGGADGLNYGYTF
V gene: TRBV15; clone size: .; CDR3 length: 14; CDR3 protein: CATSRADSGEGYTF
V gene: TRBV29-1; clone size: .; CDR3 length: 15; CDR3 protein: CSVTGQGIAKNIQYF
V gene: TRBV28; clone size: .; CDR3 length: 14; CDR3 protein: CASSGTVSAGELFF
V gene: TRBV9; clone size: .; CDR3 length: 14; CDR3 protein: CASSVSGQDNEQFF
V gene: TRBV6-1; clone size: .; CDR3 length: 14; CDR3 protein: CASSDRVGDYGYTF
V gene: TRBV11-2; clone size: .; CDR3 length: 14; CDR3 protein: CASSFQRTRTEAFF
V gene: TRBV11-2; clone size: once; CDR3 length: 12; CDR3 protein: CASTNTRDEQFF
V gene: TRBV9; clone size: few; CDR3 length: 13; CDR3 protein: CASSVTLNYGYTF
V gene: TRBV6-1; clone size: .; CDR3 length: 14; CDR3 protein: CASSDSPPHTEAFF
V gene: TRBV10-3; clone size: once; CDR3 length: 14; CDR3 protein: CAITSTGEPYEQYF
V gene: TRBV7-2; clone size: .; CDR3 length: 13; CDR3 protein: CASSLYRSTEAFF
V gene: TRBV5-6; clone size: .; CDR3 length: 16; CDR3 protein: CASSSTGGSYTGELFF
V gene: TRBV9; clone size: .; CDR3 length: 15; CDR3 protein: CASSGLSGGRSAQYF
V gene: TRBV18; clone size: .; CDR3 length: 15; CDR3 protein: CASLLTSGATIEQFF
V gene: TRBV19; clone size: .; CDR3 length: 14; CDR3 protein: CASTDGQGAREAFF
V gene: TRBV19; clone size: few; CDR3 length: 14; CDR3 protein: CASRGDRGHGEQFF
V gene: TRBV5-1; clone size: .; CDR3 length: 15; CDR3 protein: CASSPWGQGAITAFF
V gene: TRBV7-7; clone size: .; CDR3 length: 15; CDR3 protein: CASSQGGTNTGELFF
V gene: TRBV5-1; clone size: .; CDR3 length: 15; CDR3 protein: CASSSLGTANEKLFF
V gene: TRBV5-1; clone size: once; CDR3 length: 14; CDR3 protein: CASSPGQGIYEQYF
V gene: TRBV12-5; clone size: few; CDR3 length: 12; CDR3 protein: CASGRDSYEQYF
V gene: TRBV4-1; clone size: .; CDR3 length: 14; CDR3 protein: CASSQEGLYNEQFF
V gene: TRBV7-9; clone size: .; CDR3 length: 14; CDR3 protein: CASSLVTSFDTQYF
V gene: TRBV4-1; clone size: few; CDR3 length: 17; CDR3 protein: CASSQDGSRQGSETQYF
V gene: TRBV2; clone size: .; CDR3 length: 14; CDR3 protein: CASTEGTSGETQYF
V gene: TRBV19; clone size: .; CDR3 length: 15; CDR3 protein: CASTPSGGFGQPQHF
V gene: TRBV5-8; clone size: .; CDR3 length: 15; CDR3 protein: CASSWGRNFQETQYF
V gene: TRBV28; clone size: .; CDR3 length: 13; CDR3 protein: CASSPVSGQPQHF
V gene: TRBV6-4; clone size: .; CDR3 length: 13; CDR3 protein: CASSRSETGELFF
V gene: TRBV11-2; clone size: .; CDR3 length: 15; CDR3 protein: CASSLDSDSSYEQYF
V gene: TRBV2; clone size: .; CDR3 length: 14; CDR3 protein: CASSKGQGETEAFF
V gene: TRBV5-1; clone size: .; CDR3 length: 14; CDR3 protein: CATKTSLNTGELFF
V gene: TRBV5-6; clone size: few; CDR3 length: 16; CDR3 protein: CASPKELPALSYEQYF
V gene: TRBV7-2; clone size: .; CDR3 length: 13; CDR3 protein: CASSRGIMETQYF
V gene: TRBV7-2; clone size: .; CDR3 length: 13; CDR3 protein: CASSSRRGEPQHF
V gene: TRBV5-1; clone size: few; CDR3 length: 16; CDR3 protein: CASNWRGGWRGTEAFF
V gene: TRBV19; clone size: .; CDR3 length: 14; CDR3 protein: CASSAFQSTDTQYF
V gene: TRBV7-3; clone size: .; CDR3 length: 13; CDR3 protein: CASSSYDGGPQHF
V gene: TRBV6-1; clone size: .; CDR3 length: 15; CDR3 protein: CASSPRPSPNYGYTF
V gene: TRBV5-1; clone size: .; CDR3 length: 13; CDR3 protein: CASTSDITDTQYF
V gene: TRBV6-1; clone size: .; CDR3 length: 13; CDR3 protein: CASVWGSNQPQHF
V gene: TRBV19; clone size: .; CDR3 length: 15; CDR3 protein: CASSIGTRFQETQYF
V gene: TRBV9; clone size: few; CDR3 length: 13; CDR3 protein: CASSVVITDTQYF